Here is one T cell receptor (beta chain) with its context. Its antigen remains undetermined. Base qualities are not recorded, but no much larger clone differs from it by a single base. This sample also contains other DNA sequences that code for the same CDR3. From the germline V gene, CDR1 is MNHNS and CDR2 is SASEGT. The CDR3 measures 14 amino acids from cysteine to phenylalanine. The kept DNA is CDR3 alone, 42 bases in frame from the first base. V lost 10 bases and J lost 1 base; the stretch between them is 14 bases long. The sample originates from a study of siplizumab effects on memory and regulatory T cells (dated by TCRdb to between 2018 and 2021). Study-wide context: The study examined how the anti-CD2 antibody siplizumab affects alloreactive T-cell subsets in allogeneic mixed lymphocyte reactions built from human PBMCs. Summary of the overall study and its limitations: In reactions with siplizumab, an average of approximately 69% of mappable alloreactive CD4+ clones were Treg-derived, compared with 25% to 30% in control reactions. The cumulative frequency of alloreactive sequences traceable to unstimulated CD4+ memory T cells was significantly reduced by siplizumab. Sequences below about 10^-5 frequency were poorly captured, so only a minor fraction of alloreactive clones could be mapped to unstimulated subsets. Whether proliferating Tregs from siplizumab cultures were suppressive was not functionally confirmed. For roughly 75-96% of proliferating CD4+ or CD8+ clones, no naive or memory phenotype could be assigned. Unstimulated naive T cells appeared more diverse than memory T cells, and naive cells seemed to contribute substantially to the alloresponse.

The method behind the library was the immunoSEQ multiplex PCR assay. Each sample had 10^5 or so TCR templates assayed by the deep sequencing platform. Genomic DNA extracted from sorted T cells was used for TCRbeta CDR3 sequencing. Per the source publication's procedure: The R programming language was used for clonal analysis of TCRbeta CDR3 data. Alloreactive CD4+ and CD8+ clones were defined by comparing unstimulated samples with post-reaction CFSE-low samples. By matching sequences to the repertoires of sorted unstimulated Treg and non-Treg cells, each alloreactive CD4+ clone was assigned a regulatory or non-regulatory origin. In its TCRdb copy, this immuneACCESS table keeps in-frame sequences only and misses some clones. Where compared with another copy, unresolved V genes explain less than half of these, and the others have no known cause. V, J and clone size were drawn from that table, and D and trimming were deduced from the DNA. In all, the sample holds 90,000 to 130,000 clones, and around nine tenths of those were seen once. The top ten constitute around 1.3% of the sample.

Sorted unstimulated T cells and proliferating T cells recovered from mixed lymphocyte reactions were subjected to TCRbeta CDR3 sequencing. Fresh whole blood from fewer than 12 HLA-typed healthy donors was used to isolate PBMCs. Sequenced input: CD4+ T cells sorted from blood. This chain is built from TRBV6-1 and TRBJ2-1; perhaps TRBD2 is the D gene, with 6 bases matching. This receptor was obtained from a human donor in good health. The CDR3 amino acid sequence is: CAILQGLSYNEQFF. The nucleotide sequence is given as TGTGCCATCCTTCAGGGACTTTCCTACAATGAGCAGTTCTTC.